The 2 T cell receptor beta chains listed next were all sequenced from one sample in a study of T cells in Graves' hyperthyroidism and ophthalmopathy. There were TCR beta CDR3 regions amplified from RNA transcripts. HTBI primers were employed in a first-round RT-PCR of the TCR CDR3. TCRdb passed the multiplex PCR reads through MiXCR, listing each CDR3 protein once. The data show about 55,000 distinct CDR3 sequences, around 53% seen once. Sequencing was done on a sample of blood. These receptor sequences come from a woman aged 55-70 years with Graves' ophthalmopathy.

The sample holds many counts of this clonotype. This chain joins TRBV7-9 and TRBJ1-3, with 9 positions matching TRBD1. The germline V gene has CDR1 SEHNR and CDR2 FQNEAQ (reference sequence). Trimming removed 2 bases from V and 2 bases from J; junction bases left unmatched: 1. This CDR3 has 15 amino acids. The CDR3 DNA sequence: TGTGCCAGCAGCTTAAGACAGGGGGCTGGAAACACCATATATTTT. This gives the protein CASSLRQGAGNTIYF. The full variable domain, rest sourced from reference TRBV7-9 and TRBJ1-3, is DTGVSQNPRHKITKRGQNVTFRCDPISEHNRLYWYRQTLGQGPEFLTYFQNEAQLEKSRLLSDRFSAERPKGSFSTLEIQRTEQGDSAMYLCASSLRQGAGNTIYFGEGSWLTVV.

The table lists this clonotype with a count of one. CDR3 amino acids: CASSIRVEEKLFF. The CDR3 region has the DNA TGTGCCAGTAGTATCAGGGTGGAGGAAAAACTGTTTTTT. This rearrangement joins TRBV19 to TRBJ1-4; D is perhaps TRBD1 (5 bases). Germline loops: CDR1 LNHDA, CDR2 SQIVND (reference sequence). CDR3 length: 13 amino acids. The V end lost 3 bases, the J end lost 8 bases, and 10 bases lay between the germline ends.